This T cell receptor (beta chain) was found in a study of graft-versus-host responses after intestinal transplantation. Looking at the study overall: Recipients uniformly received anti-thymocyte globulin induction, followed by tacrolimus and steroids for around 3 years.

The data were produced by immunoSEQ multiplex PCR, yet TCRdb's version contains in-frame clones alone and is incomplete. The sample lists 50,000 to 75,000 clones, about 94% occurring once. As for this clone: As yet, its antigen is unknown.

Findings and caveats of the study: In patients with graft-donor T cell macrochimerism, allograft graft-versus-host to host-versus-graft clonal ratios were high.

The receptor was derived from a human donor who was the organ donor for an intestinal transplant. The sample was unstimulated CD4+ T cells sorted from spleen or lymph node cells, taken before transplant.

CDR3 protein: CASSFAGTSGAEAFF. Here the CDR3 DNA reads TGTGCCAGCAGCTTTGCAGGAACCTCTGGGGCTGAAGCTTTCTTT. The chain uses TRBV11-2 and TRBJ1-1, with D unclear. CDR3 length equals 15 residues. Trimming removed 3 bases at V and 6 bases at J, with 17 bases between. Germline CDR1 and CDR2: SGHAT and FQNNGV.